This record looks at one T cell receptor beta chain sequence and its context. TCRdb reprocessed the 5' RACE reads and reports one entry per CDR3 protein, with no DNA. The specimen's table records 350,000 to 450,000 distinct CDR3 sequences. The data originate from a study of T cells expressing NK-cell markers. The overall study: The eight sequenced donors comprised seven who were HCMV-seropositive and one who was seronegative.

The length of the CDR3 is 15 residues. This chain joins TRBV12-3 or TRBV12-4 and TRBJ2-2; TCRdb lists TRBD1, though no DNA is available to test this call. Sequenced material: blood T cells: a sorted CD56 or NKG2C T cell subset, CD4+ or CD8+ T cells, or bulk PBMC T cells (not recorded which). The sequence was collected from a man aged 18 to 69 in good health. The CDR3: CASSGQGGAAGELFF.